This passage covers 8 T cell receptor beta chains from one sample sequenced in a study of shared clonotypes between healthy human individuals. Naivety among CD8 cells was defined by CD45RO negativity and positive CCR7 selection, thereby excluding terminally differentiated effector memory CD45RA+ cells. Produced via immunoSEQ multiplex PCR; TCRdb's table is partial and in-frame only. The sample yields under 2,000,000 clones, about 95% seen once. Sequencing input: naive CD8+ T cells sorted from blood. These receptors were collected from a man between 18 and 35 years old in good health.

CDR3 in amino acids: CASSLSRSSYEQYF. The CDR3 nucleotides are TGTGCCAGCAGTTTATCCAGGAGTTCCTACGAGCAGTACTTC. The chain joins TRBV28 to TRBJ2-7, with no clear D. Germline-derived CDR1 and CDR2 are MDHEN and SYDVKM. The V gene lost 1 base and the J gene lost 1 base, with 8 bases spanning the gap. The CDR3 runs 14 residues.

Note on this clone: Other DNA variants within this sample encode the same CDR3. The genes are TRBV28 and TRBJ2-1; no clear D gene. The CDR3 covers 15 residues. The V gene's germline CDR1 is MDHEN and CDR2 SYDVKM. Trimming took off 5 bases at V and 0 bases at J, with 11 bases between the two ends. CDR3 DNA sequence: TGTGCCAGCAGTCCGGACGGAAGCTCCTACAATGAGCAGTTCTTC. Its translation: CASSPDGSSYNEQFF.

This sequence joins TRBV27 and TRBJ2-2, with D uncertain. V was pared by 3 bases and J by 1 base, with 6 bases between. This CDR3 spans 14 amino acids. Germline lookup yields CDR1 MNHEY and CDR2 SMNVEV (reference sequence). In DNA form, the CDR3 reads TGTGCCAGCAGTTTCGACGGGAACACCGGGGAGCTGTTTTTT. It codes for CASSFDGNTGELFF.

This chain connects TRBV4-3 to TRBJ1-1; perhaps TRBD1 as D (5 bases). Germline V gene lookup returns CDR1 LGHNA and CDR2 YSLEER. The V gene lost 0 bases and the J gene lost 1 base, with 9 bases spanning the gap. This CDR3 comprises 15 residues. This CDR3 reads CASSQDGGWNTEAFF. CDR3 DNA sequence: TGCGCCAGCAGCCAAGATGGGGGGTGGAACACTGAAGCTTTCTTT.

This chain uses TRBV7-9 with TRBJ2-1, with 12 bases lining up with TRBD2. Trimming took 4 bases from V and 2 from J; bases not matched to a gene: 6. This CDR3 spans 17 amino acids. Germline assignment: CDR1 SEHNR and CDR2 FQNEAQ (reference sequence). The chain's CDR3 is CASSSGSSGRAYNEQFF. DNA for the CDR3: TGTGCCAGCAGCTCAGGCTCTAGCGGGAGGGCCTACAATGAGCAGTTCTTC.

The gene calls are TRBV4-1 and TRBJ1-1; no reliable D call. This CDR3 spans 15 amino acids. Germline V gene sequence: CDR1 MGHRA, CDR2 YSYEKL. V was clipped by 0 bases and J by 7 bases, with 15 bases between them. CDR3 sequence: CASSQDSGFLNEAFF. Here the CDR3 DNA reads TGCGCCAGCAGCCAAGATAGTGGGTTTCTAAATGAAGCTTTCTTT.

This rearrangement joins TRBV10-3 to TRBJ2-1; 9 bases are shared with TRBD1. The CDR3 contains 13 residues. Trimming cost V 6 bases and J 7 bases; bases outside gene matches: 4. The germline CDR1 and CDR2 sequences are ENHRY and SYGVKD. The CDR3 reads CAIRDRGDNEQFF. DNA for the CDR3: TGTGCCATCAGGGACAGGGGTGATAATGAGCAGTTCTTC.

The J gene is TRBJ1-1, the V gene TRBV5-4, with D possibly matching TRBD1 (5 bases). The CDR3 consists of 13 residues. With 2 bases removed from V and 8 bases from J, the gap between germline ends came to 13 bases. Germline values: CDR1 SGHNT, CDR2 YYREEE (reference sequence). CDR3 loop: CASSFLDGTEAFF. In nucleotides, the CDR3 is TGTGCCAGCAGCTTCCTCGACGGGACGGAAGCTTTCTTT.